The 25 T cell receptor beta chains given below trace back to one sample, sequenced in a study of blood T cell repertoires in COVID-19. Some clones are missing from TCRdb's copy, which holds only in-frame ones; the method was immunoSEQ multiplex PCR. The table records roughly 73,000 clones, 89% of them present only once. Sequencing was carried out using peripheral blood. These receptors were taken from a man older than 75 with acute or convalescent COVID-19.

This clone appeared once. The chain couples TRBV7-9 to TRBJ1-1; no firm D call. Between the trimmed V and J ends, which lost 3 bases and 0 bases, there was a span of 5 bases. This CDR3 comprises 13 residues. CDR1 SEHNR and CDR2 FQNEAQ come from the germline V gene (reference sequence). CDR3 DNA: TGTGCCAGCAGCTTTCGAGTGAACACTGAAGCTTTCTTT. This translates into CASSFRVNTEAFF. The full variable domain, completed using reference TRBV7-9 and TRBJ1-1, is DTGVSQNPRHKITKRGQNVTFRCDPISEHNRLYWYRQTLGQGPEFLTYFQNEAQLEKSRLLSDRFSAERPKGSFSTLEIQRTEQGDSAMYLCASSFRVNTEAFFGQGTRLTVV.

The J gene is TRBJ1-1, the V gene TRBV3-1 (or the pseudogene TRBV3-2); possibly TRBD1 for D (5 bases). The V end was cut by 2 bases, the J end by 4 bases, with 17 bases between. This CDR3 has 16 amino acids. Germline CDR1 is LGHDT and CDR2 is YNNKEL (reference sequence). The CDR3 DNA reads TGTGCCAGCAGCCAATACGGTGGCGGAGGGGCCACTGAAGCTTTCTTT. As protein: CASSQYGGGGATEAFF.

The V call is TRBV7-6, the J call TRBJ2-1; 8 bases are a match to TRBD2. V shed 7 bases and J 0 bases; nucleotides not matched to a gene: 8. The CDR3 totals 16 residues. Per the germline V gene, CDR1 is SGHVS and CDR2 is FNYEAQ. The DNA of the CDR3 is TGTGCCAGCAAAAGGGCCGGGACTAGCTCCTACAATGAGCAGTTCTTC. It specifies CASKRAGTSSYNEQFF.

The chain uses TRBV2 and TRBJ1-4, with D perhaps matching TRBD1 (5 bases). Germline loops: CDR1 SNHLY, CDR2 FYNNEI. Trimming shortened V by 5 bases and J by 4 bases, and 11 bases separated the two germline ends. The CDR3 has 14 residues. CDR3 sequence reads: CASSMSRVNEKLFF. The CDR3, as DNA: TGTGCCAGCAGTATGAGCAGGGTTAATGAAAAACTGTTTTTT. Full variable domain (rest looked up from reference TRBV2 and TRBJ1-4): EPEVTQTPSHQVTQMGQEVILRCVPISNHLYFYWYRQILGQKVEFLVSFYNNEISEKSEIFDDQFSVERPDGSNFTLKIRSTKLEDSAMYFCASSMSRVNEKLFFGSGTQLSVL.

The gene calls are TRBV6-6 and TRBJ1-1; D not certain. Deletions cut 2 bases from V and 0 bases from J, with 10 bases between. CDR3 length equals 15 residues. Germline CDR1 is MNHNY and CDR2 is SVGAGI (reference sequence). The CDR3 DNA follows: TGTGCCAGCAGTTACGGAGAGCGTGTGAACACTGAAGCTTTCTTT. It specifies CASSYGERVNTEAFF.

V usage is TRBV7-2 and J usage is TRBJ2-1; D uncertain. Germline CDR1 reads SGHTA; CDR2 reads FQGNSA. Trimming cost V 2 bases and J 8 bases, with 13 bases left between them. The length of the CDR3 is 14 residues. CDR3 DNA: TGTGCCAGCAGCTTAACGTCTATACGGGATGAGCAGTTCTTC. This gives the protein CASSLTSIRDEQFF.

J is TRBJ1-1 and V is TRBV4-1, with a weak D call TRBD1 (5 bases). Germline CDR1 and CDR2: MGHRA and YSYEKL. The CDR3 consists of 13 residues. The ends were cut back, 4 bases at V and 2 bases at J, with 8 bases in the middle. The DNA of the CDR3 is TGCGCCAGCAGCCGTCGGACAAACACTGAAGCTTTCTTT. Translated: CASSRRTNTEAFF.

This rearrangement joins TRBV3-1 (or the pseudogene TRBV3-2) to TRBJ2-5; 12 bases are a match to TRBD2. This CDR3 comprises 14 residues. With V trimmed by 8 bases and J by 7 bases, 8 bases remained unmatched. The germline V gene encodes CDR1 LGHDT and CDR2 YNNKEL (reference sequence). In DNA form, the CDR3 reads TGTGCCAGCCTACTAGCGGGGGGACGGGGGACCCAGTACTTC. Amino acids: CASLLAGGRGTQYF.

V is TRBV20-1 and J is TRBJ2-3, with 8 nucleotides matching TRBD1. Germline lookup yields CDR1 DFQATT and CDR2 SNEGSKA (reference sequence). Trimming took 3 bases from V and 3 from J; bases not matched to a gene: 11. The length of the CDR3 is 16 residues. This CDR3 reads CSASSLAGGLTDTQYF. In nucleotides, the CDR3 is TGCAGTGCTAGTTCCCTGGCAGGGGGCCTAACAGATACGCAGTATTTT.

V gene TRBV9 combines with J gene TRBJ1-1; D gene uncertain. The CDR3 spans 16 residues. The germline V gene has CDR1 SGDLS and CDR2 YYNGEE. Trimming stripped 4 bases from V and 0 bases from J, with 16 bases between. CDR3 sequence reads: CASSPPPTDMNTEAFF. The CDR3 DNA is TGTGCCAGCAGCCCTCCCCCCACAGACATGAACACTGAAGCTTTCTTT.

The chain couples TRBV6-1 to TRBJ1-1, with TRBD1 matching over 7 bases. Losses at the gene ends were 0 bases for V and 4 bases for J; bases not matched to a gene: 8. Germline V gene data show CDR1 as MNHNS and CDR2 as SASEGT. This CDR3 comprises 16 residues. The CDR3 protein is CASSEARRGLGTEAFF. The DNA for the CDR3 is TGTGCCAGCAGTGAAGCGCGAAGGGGGCTTGGCACTGAAGCTTTCTTT.

V and J are TRBV21-1 and TRBJ1-2; the D call TRBD1 from the table was never checked on the DNA. TRBV21-1 is flagged as a pseudogene. The length of the CDR3 is 15 residues. CDR3 in amino acids: CASSKSGTGELGYTF. For the CDR3, the DNA is TGTGCCAGCAGCAAATCCGGGACAGGGGAATTAGGCTACACCTTC.

The V call is TRBV4-1, the J call TRBJ2-7; possible D gene TRBD1, 6 bases. This CDR3 contains 16 residues. Trimming cost V 3 bases and J 0 bases, with 15 bases left between them. In germline, CDR1 is MGHRA, CDR2 YSYEKL. The CDR3 region is CASSQAPGHRSYEQYF. CDR3 DNA: TGCGCCAGCAGCCAGGCTCCGGGACATCGCTCCTACGAGCAGTACTTC.

In this sample, this clone turned up once. This chain uses TRBV3-1 (or the pseudogene TRBV3-2) with TRBJ2-7; 7 bases agree with TRBD2. Germline V CDR1 and CDR2: LGHDT, YNNKEL (reference sequence). This CDR3 is 14 amino acids long. The V gene end was trimmed by 1 base and the J gene end by 0 bases; junction bases not matched to a gene: 0. The CDR3 protein is CASSQGTSSYEQYF. The CDR3 DNA is TGTGCCAGCAGCCAAGGGACTAGCTCCTACGAGCAGTACTTC.

The gene calls are TRBV5-1 and TRBJ1-1; D is unresolved. The CDR3 covers 15 residues. The ends were cut back, 0 bases at V and 4 bases at J, with 13 bases in the middle. Per germline, CDR1 SGHRS and CDR2 YFSETQ. CDR3 protein: CASSLEYAKSTEAFF. The CDR3 DNA is TGCGCCAGCAGCTTGGAATATGCCAAGAGCACTGAAGCTTTCTTT.

The V and J genes are TRBV2 and TRBJ1-6, with 9 nucleotides matching TRBD1. The germline V gene has CDR1 SNHLY and CDR2 FYNNEI. V shed 7 bases and J 4 bases; nucleotides not matched to a gene: 5. The CDR3 runs to 15 residues. CDR3 bases: TGTGCCAGCAAGCAGGGACAGGGATATAATTCACCCCTCCACTTT. Amino acid sequence: CASKQGQGYNSPLHF. Based on the CDR3 plus reference TRBV2 and TRBJ1-6, the full variable domain is EPEVTQTPSHQVTQMGQEVILRCVPISNHLYFYWYRQILGQKVEFLVSFYNNEISEKSEIFDDQFSVERPDGSNFTLKIRSTKLEDSAMYFCASKQGQGYNSPLHFGNGTRLTVT.

The genes are TRBV27 and TRBJ2-1; maybe TRBD2 (6 bases). The CDR3 consists of 13 residues. V was clipped by 6 bases and J by 4 bases, with 10 bases between them. CDR1 and CDR2 from the germline V gene are MNHEY and SMNVEV (reference sequence). Here the CDR3 reads CASRLGLYNEQFF. The CDR3 DNA sequence: TGTGCCAGCAGGCTGGGACTTTACAATGAGCAGTTCTTC.

V usage is TRBV7-9 and J usage is TRBJ2-7; TRBD1 matches 7 bases. V was pared by 6 bases and J by 6 bases, with 11 bases of the junction left unmatched. The CDR3 is 14 residues long. Germline V CDR1 and CDR2: SEHNR, FQNEAQ (reference sequence). CDR3 region: CASSPRQGIGEQYF. The CDR3 nucleotides are TGTGCCAGCAGTCCTCGACAGGGAATCGGCGAGCAGTACTTC.

This chain's CDR3 is CASSLGRDIGQFF. The CDR3 DNA follows: TGTGCCAGCAGCTTAGGAAGGGACATTGGGCAGTTCTTC. The chain joins TRBV11-2 to TRBJ2-1; weak D call: TRBD1 (6 bases). V was trimmed by 1 base and J by 12 bases, leaving 13 bases between them. Germline V gene data show CDR1 as SGHAT and CDR2 as FQNNGV. CDR3 length: 13 amino acids.

The chain combines TRBV27 with TRBJ1-2; 7 nucleotides line up with TRBD1. This CDR3 has 14 amino acids. V was pared by 5 bases and J by 5 bases, with 8 bases of the junction left unmatched. Per the germline V gene, CDR1 is MNHEY and CDR2 is SMNVEV (reference sequence). CDR3 DNA sequence: TGTGCCAGCAGTCAGTCAGGGGGTGGGTATGGCTACACCTTC. It codes for CASSQSGGGYGYTF.

This clone was counted a few times. This chain connects TRBV4-1 to TRBJ1-1, with D perhaps TRBD1 (6 bases). The CDR3 spans 15 residues. Germline V gene lookup returns CDR1 MGHRA and CDR2 YSYEKL. The V end was cut by 4 bases, the J end by 5 bases, with 17 bases between. The CDR3 is CASSPVLSRGTEAFF. DNA of the CDR3: TGCGCCAGCAGCCCTGTGCTTAGCAGGGGAACTGAAGCTTTCTTT.

V is TRBV7-3 and J is TRBJ2-1, with TRBD2 identical over 12 bases. CDR3 length: 17 amino acids. The germline CDR1 and CDR2 sequences are SGHTA and FQGTGA. V was pared by 0 bases and J by 10 bases, with 10 bases of the junction left unmatched. The CDR3 nucleotides are TGTGCCAGCAGCTTAACCCCGCTGGCTAGCGGGAGGGAAGAGCAGTTCTTC. It encodes CASSLTPLASGREEQFF.

This rearrangement joins TRBV19 to TRBJ2-4; 8 bases agree with TRBD1. The CDR3 spans 13 residues. Germline-derived CDR1 and CDR2 are LNHDA and SQIVND (reference sequence). The V gene end was trimmed by 5 bases and the J gene end by 8 bases; junction bases not matched to a gene: 5. CDR3 protein: CASSDGQGYIQYF. In nucleotides, the CDR3 is TGTGCCAGTAGTGACGGACAGGGTTACATTCAGTACTTC.

V is TRBV10-1 and J is TRBJ2-7; TRBD1 is a possible D gene (6 bases). CDR3 length: 16 residues. V lost 8 bases, J lost 2 bases, and 22 bases lay in between. From germline, CDR1 is WNHNN and CDR2 SYGVQD (reference sequence). The CDR3 is CASHKWTDTRTYEQYF. CDR3 DNA sequence: TGCGCCAGCCATAAATGGACAGATACTAGAACCTACGAGCAGTACTTC.

This clone has only one observation. This CDR3 reads CASSLGGRERAFF. In DNA form, the CDR3 reads TGTGCCAGCAGCTTAGGTGGCAGGGAAAGGGCTTTCTTT. The genes are TRBV7-9 and TRBJ1-1, with D perhaps TRBD1 (5 bases). Germline CDR1 SEHNR, CDR2 FQNEAQ (reference sequence). V was pared by 1 base and J by 11 bases, with 14 bases between. The CDR3 loop spans 13 amino acids.